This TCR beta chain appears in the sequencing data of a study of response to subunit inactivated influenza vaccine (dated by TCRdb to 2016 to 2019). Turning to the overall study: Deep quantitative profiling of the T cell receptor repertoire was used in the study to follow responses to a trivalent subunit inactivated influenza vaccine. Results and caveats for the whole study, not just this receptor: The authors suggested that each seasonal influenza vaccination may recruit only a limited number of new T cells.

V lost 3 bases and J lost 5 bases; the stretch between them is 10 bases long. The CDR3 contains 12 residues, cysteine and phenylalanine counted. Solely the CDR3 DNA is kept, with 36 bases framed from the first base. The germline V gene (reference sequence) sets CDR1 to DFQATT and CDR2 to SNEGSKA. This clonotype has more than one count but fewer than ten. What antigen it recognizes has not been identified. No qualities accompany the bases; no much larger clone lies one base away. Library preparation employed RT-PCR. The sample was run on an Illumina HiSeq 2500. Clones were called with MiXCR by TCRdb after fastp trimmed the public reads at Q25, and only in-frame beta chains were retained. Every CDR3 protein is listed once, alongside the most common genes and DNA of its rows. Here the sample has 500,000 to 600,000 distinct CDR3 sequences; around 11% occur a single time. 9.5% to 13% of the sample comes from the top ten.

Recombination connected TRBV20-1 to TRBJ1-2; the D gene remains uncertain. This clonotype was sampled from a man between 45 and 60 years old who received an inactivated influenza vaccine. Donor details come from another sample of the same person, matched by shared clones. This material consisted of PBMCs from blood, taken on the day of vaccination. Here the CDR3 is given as CSASFGGYGYTF. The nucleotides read TGCAGTGCTAGTTTCGGAGGGTATGGCTACACCTTC.